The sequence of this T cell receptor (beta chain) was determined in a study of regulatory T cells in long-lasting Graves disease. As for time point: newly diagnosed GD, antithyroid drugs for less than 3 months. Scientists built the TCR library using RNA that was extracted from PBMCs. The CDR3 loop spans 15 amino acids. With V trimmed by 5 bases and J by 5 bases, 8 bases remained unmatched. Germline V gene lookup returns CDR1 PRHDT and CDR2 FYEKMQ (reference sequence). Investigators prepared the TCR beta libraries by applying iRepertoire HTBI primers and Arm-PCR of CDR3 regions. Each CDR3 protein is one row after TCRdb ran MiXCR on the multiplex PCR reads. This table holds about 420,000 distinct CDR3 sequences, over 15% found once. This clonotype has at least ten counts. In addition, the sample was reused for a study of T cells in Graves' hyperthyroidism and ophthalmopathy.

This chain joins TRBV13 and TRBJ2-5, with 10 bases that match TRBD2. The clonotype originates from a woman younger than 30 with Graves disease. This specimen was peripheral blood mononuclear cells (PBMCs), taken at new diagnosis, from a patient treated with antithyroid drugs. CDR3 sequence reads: CASSQKREGGETQYF. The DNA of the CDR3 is TGTGCCAGCAGCCAGAAGCGGGAGGGTGGGGAGACCCAGTACTTC.